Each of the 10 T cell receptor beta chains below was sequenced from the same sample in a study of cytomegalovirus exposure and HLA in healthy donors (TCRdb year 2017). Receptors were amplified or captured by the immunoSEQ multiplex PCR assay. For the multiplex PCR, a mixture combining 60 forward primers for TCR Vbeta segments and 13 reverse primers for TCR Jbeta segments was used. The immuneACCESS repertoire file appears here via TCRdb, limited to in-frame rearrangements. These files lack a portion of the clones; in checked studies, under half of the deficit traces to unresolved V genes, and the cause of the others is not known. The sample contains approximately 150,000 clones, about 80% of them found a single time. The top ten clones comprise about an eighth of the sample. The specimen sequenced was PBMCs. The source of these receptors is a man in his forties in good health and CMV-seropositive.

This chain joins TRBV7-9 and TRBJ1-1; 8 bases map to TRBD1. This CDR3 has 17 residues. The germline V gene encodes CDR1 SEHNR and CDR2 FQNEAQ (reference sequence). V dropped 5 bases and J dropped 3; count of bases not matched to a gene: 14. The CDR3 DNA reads TGTGCCAGCAGCCCTCAGGGGGCCGGAGGGAAGGACACTGAAGCTTTCTTT. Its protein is CASSPQGAGGKDTEAFF.

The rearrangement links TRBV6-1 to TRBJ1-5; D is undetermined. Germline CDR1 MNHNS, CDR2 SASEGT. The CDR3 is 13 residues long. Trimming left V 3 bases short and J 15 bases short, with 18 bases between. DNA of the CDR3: TGTGCCAGCAGTGAGTCATTTATGTCAGGTGCGCATTTT. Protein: CASSESFMSGAHF.

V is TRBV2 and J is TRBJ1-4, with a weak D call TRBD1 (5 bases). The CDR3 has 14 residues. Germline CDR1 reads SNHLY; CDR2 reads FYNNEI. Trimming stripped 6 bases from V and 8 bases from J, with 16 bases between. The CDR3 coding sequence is TGTGCCAGCAGGATACAGGCTGAAGGGGAAAAACTGTTTTTT. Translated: CASRIQAEGEKLFF.

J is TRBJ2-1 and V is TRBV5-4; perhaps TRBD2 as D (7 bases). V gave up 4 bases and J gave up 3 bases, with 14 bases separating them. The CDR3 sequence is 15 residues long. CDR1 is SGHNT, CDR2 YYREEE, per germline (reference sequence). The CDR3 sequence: CASSLQGLLYNEQFF. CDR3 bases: TGTGCCAGCAGCCTACAGGGACTACTCTACAATGAGCAGTTCTTC.

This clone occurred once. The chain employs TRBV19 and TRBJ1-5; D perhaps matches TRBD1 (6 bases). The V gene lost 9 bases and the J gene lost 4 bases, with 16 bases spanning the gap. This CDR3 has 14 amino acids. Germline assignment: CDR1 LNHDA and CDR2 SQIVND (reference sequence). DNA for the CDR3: TGTGCCAGCGGAACAGGGTTAGGGAATCAGCCCCAGCATTTT. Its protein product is CASGTGLGNQPQHF.

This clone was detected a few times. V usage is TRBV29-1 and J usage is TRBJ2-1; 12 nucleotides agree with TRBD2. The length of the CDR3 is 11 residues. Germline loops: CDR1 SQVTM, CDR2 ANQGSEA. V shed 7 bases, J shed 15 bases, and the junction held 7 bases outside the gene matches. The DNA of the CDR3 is TGCAGCGGTTCTAGCGGGAGGGCATTGTTCTTC. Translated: CSGSSGRALFF.

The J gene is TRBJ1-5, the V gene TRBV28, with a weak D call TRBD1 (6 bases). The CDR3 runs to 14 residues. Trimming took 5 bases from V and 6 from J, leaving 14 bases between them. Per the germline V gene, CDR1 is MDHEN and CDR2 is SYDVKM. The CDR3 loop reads CASSVSQGPQPQHF. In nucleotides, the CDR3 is TGTGCCAGCAGTGTCTCACAGGGTCCTCAGCCCCAGCATTTT.

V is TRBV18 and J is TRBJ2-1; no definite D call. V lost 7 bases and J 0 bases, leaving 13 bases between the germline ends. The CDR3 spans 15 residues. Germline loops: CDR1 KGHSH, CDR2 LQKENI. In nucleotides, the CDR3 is TGTGCCAGCTTAGCATTATCGAGCTCCTACAATGAGCAGTTCTTC. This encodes CASLALSSSYNEQFF.

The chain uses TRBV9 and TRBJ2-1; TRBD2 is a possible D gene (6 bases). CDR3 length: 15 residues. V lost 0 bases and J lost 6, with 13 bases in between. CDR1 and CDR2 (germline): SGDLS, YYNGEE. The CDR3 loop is CASSVVGRGLNEQFF. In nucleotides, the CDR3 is TGTGCCAGCAGCGTAGTAGGGCGGGGTCTCAATGAGCAGTTCTTC.

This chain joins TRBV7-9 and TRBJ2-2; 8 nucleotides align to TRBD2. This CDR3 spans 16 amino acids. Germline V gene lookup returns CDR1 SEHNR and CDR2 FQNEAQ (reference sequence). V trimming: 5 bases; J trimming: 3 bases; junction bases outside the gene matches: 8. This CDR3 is CASSEAWREDTGELFF. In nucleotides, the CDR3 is TGTGCCAGCAGCGAGGCCTGGCGGGAGGACACCGGGGAGCTGTTTTTT.